The 10 T cell receptor beta chains reported below all come from one sample, sequenced in a study of T cell repertoires in cytomegalovirus infection. Their cognate antigens are unknown. TCRdb re-derived calls from the reads in MiXCR, one entry per CDR3 protein. The table shows 650,000 to 850,000 distinct CDR3 sequences, with under 35% occurring only once. Specimen: cultured CD8+ T cells from PBMCs, collected from culture after CMV antigen stimulation. These receptors all stem from a human donor in good health (CMV status not recorded). Some clones in this sample may be carry-over from other donors' samples.

This clonotype has a count of ten or more. This chain links TRBV7-8 with TRBJ1-1; 11 bases are shared with TRBD1. The CDR3 runs 16 residues. Germline V gene lookup returns CDR1 SGHVS and CDR2 FQNEAQ. The junction had 7 bases not matched to a gene; V was cut back by 1 base and J by 6 bases. For the CDR3, the DNA is TGTGCCAGCAGCTTAGACGCCGGACAGGGGGCGGCTGAAGCTTTCTTT. It codes for CASSLDAGQGAAEAFF.

This clonotype was picked up a small number of times. The rearrangement joins TRBV6-2 or TRBV6-3 to TRBJ1-5; D is uncertain. Trimming cost V 4 bases and J 5 bases, with 12 bases left between them. Germline V CDR1 and CDR2: MNHEY, SVGEGT. CDR3 length: 14 amino acids. The CDR3 loop is CASSWSGDYQPQHF. The CDR3 bases are TGTGCCAGCAGTTGGTCAGGAGACTATCAGCCCCAGCATTTT.

CDR3 protein: CASSLPGGDSTGELFF. CDR3 DNA sequence: TGTGCCAGCAGCCTTCCAGGGGGCGATAGCACCGGGGAGCTGTTTTTT. The rearrangement uses TRBV7-9 and TRBJ2-2; 8 positions match TRBD1. The CDR3 has 16 amino acids. V shed 5 bases and J 4 bases; nucleotides not matched to a gene: 9. The V gene's germline CDR1 is SEHNR and CDR2 FQNEAQ (reference sequence).

CDR3 sequence (DNA): TGTGCCAGCAGCTTAGCGGGGAATTACTACGAGCAGTACTTC. This gives the protein CASSLAGNYYEQYF. The chain uses TRBV11-1 and TRBJ2-7; D gene unclear. V lost 0 bases, J lost 3 bases, and 9 bases lay in between. CDR1 and CDR2 from the germline V gene are SGHAT and FQDESV (reference sequence). This CDR3 spans 14 amino acids. Based on the CDR3 plus reference TRBV11-1 and TRBJ2-7, the full variable domain is EAEVAQSPRYKITEKSQAVAFWCDPISGHATLYWYRQILGQGPELLVQFQDESVVDDSQLPKDRFSAERLKGVDSTLKIQPAELGDSAMYLCASSLAGNYYEQYFGPGTRLTVT.

The rearrangement uses TRBV27 and TRBJ1-5; tentative D call: TRBD1 (5 bases). Trimming stripped 1 base from V and 6 bases from J, with 10 bases between. The length of the CDR3 is 14 residues. Germline V gene lookup returns CDR1 MNHEY and CDR2 SMNVEV (reference sequence). CDR3 nucleotides: TGTGCCAGCAGTTTATTTCCAGGGACTCAGCCCCAGCATTTT. Amino acids: CASSLFPGTQPQHF.

This clonotype has more than one count but fewer than ten. The chain employs TRBV19 and TRBJ2-7, with 8 bases lining up with TRBD1. Germline lookup yields CDR1 LNHDA and CDR2 SQIVND (reference sequence). V shed 7 bases and J 0 bases; nucleotides not matched to a gene: 5. This CDR3 contains 14 residues. The CDR3 DNA reads TGTGCCAGTATGCGGACAGGGAACTCCTACGAGCAGTACTTC. It yields the protein CASMRTGNSYEQYF.

The chain has TRBV4-3 and TRBJ1-1; D gene uncertain. V lost 0 bases and J lost 1, with 12 bases in between. Germline V gene lookup returns CDR1 LGHNA and CDR2 YSLEER. This CDR3 spans 16 amino acids. CDR3: CASSQDPDKRNTEAFF. The CDR3 bases are TGCGCCAGCAGCCAAGACCCCGATAAGAGGAACACTGAAGCTTTCTTT.

J is TRBJ1-1 and V is TRBV4-1; maybe TRBD1 (5 bases). Germline-derived CDR1 and CDR2 are MGHRA and YSYEKL. V lost 0 bases and J lost 7, with 21 bases in between. This CDR3 region has 17 residues. As DNA, the CDR3 is TGCGCCAGCAGCCAAGATCCAGGCCAAGGAACAGGAATTGAAGCTTTCTTT. Translation: CASSQDPGQGTGIEAFF.

The chain uses TRBV24-1 and TRBJ1-5; a possible D gene is TRBD1 (6 bases). Germline V gene lookup returns CDR1 KGHDR and CDR2 SFDVKD. Deletions cut 4 bases from V and 5 bases from J, with 8 bases between. This CDR3 spans 13 amino acids. The CDR3 DNA sequence: TGTGCCACCAGTGAGGCAGGGGATCAGCCCCAGCATTTT. Amino acids: CATSEAGDQPQHF.

This clonotype has only a few counts. The V and J genes are TRBV28 and TRBJ2-3; 9 bases match TRBD2. V dropped 7 bases and J dropped 5; count of bases not matched to a gene: 13. This CDR3 has 16 residues. Germline V gives CDR1 MDHEN, CDR2 SYDVKM. CDR3 amino acids: CASTPFGGGALDTQYF. CDR3 nucleotide sequence: TGTGCCAGCACCCCATTTGGCGGGGGGGCCTTAGATACGCAGTATTTT.